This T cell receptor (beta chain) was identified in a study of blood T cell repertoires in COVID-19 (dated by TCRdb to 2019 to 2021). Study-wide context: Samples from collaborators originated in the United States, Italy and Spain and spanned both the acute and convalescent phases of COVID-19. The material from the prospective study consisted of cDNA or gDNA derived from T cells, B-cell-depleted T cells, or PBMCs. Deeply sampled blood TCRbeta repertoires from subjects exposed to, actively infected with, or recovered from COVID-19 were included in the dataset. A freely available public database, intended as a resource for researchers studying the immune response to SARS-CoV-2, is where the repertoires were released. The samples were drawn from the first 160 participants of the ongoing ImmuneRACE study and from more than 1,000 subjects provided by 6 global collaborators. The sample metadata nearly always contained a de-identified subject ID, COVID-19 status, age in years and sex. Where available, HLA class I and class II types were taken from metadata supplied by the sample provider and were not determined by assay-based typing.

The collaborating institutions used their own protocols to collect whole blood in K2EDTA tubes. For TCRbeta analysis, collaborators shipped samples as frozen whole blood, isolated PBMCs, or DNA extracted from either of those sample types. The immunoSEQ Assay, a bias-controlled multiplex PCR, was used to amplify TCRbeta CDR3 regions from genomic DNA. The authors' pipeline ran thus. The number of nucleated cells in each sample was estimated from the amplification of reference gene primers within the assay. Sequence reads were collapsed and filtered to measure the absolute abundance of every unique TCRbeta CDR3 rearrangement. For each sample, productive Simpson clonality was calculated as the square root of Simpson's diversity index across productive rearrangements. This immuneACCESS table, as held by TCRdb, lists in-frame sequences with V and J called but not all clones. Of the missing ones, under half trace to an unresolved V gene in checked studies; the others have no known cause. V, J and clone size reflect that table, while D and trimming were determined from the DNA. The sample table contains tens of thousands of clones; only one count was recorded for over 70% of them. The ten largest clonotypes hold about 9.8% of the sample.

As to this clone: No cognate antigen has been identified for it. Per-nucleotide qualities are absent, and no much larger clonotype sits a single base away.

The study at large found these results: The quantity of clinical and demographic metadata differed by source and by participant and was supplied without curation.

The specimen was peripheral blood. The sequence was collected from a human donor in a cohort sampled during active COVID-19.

The CDR3 region reads CATKIVTGSNQPQHF. The DNA is TGTGCCACCAAAATTGTTACGGGGAGCAATCAGCCCCAGCATTTT. The chain is encoded by TRBV6-5 joined to TRBJ1-5; a confident D gene designation cannot be given. The CDR3 runs 15 residues from the cysteine to the phenylalanine. The retained sequence is limited to the CDR3, 45 bases, with the frame set at the first base. The germline V gene provides CDR1 MNHEY and CDR2 SVGAGI. V and J lose 10 bases and 1 base, and a span of 17 bases separates them.